This TCR beta chain was captured in a study of blood T cell repertoires in COVID-19. Background on the study: Samples representing acute and convalescent COVID-19 were sourced from the United States, Italy and Spain. PBMCs, B-cell-depleted T cells, or T cells provided the cDNA or gDNA that made up the material.

Original analysis: Reference gene primer amplification gave estimated nucleated cell counts. Profiling relied on immunoSEQ multiplex PCR, and the TCRdb table lists in-frame clones only, not all of them. For V, J and clone size, that table is used; D and trimming come from the DNA. The sample holds 250,000 to 350,000 clones; 89% are singletons and the top ten take approximately 0.94%. The germline CDR1 and CDR2 sequences are ENHRY and SYGVKD. This CDR3 spans 14 amino acids. The V gene lost 3 bases and the J gene lost 4 bases, with 12 bases spanning the gap. V usage is TRBV10-3 and J usage is TRBJ2-5; D is perhaps TRBD1 (5 bases). The source is a woman aged 40 to 49 who had recovered from COVID-19. The sequencing input was peripheral blood. CDR3 sequence (DNA): TGTGCCATCAGTGAACCCAGGGCTGGAGAGACCCAGTACTTC. This sequence encodes CAISEPRAGETQYF.